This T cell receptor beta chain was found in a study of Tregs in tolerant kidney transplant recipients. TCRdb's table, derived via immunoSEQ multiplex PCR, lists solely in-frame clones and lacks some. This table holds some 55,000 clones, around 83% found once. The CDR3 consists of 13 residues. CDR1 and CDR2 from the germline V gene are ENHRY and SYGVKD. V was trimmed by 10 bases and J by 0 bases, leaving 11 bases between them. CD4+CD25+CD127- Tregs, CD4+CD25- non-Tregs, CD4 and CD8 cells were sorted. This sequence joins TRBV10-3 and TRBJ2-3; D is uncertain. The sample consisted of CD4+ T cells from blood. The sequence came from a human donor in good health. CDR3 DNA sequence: TGTGCCACCTCTCCTGACAGCACAGATACGCAGTATTTT. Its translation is CATSPDSTDTQYF.